The source of this TCR beta chain is a study of blood T cell repertoires in COVID-19 (TCRdb year 2020). Background on the whole study: Samples from collaborators originated in the United States, Italy and Spain and spanned both the acute and convalescent phases of COVID-19. Subjects who had been exposed to COVID-19, were actively infected with it, or had recovered from it provided the deeply sampled blood TCRbeta repertoires that made up the dataset. Where available, HLA class I and class II types were taken from metadata supplied by the sample provider and were not determined by assay-based typing. The prospective study material was composed of cDNA or gDNA derived from T cells, B-cell-depleted T cells, or PBMCs. Samples came from the ongoing ImmuneRACE study (first 160 participants) plus 1,254 subjects from 6 global collaborators. The repertoires were made available in a free public database intended to serve as a resource for research on the immune response to SARS-CoV-2. A de-identified subject ID, COVID-19 status, age in years and sex were almost always included in the sample metadata. What the research found in general, with its limitations: How much clinical and demographic metadata was included differed by source and by participant, and the metadata was provided uncurated.

Concerning this clone: The target of this receptor is not known. Base-call qualities are not available, and no considerably larger clone is one nucleotide away.

In the prospective study, participants were roughly 18 to 100 years old, resided in approximately 22 geographic areas of the United States, and were enrolled through a virtual design. To assign participants to cohorts, the prospective study relied on clinical history that participants themselves reported in a screening survey and a study questionnaire. A participant counted as exposed if, within 2 weeks of entering the study, that participant had been in contact with someone who had a PCR-confirmed or clinician-diagnosed COVID-19 case. Mobile phlebotomists in the prospective study collected whole blood, serum and a nasopharyngeal or oropharyngeal swab from every participant. Prospective study participants could optionally give additional blood draws and questionnaires over an approximately 2-month period. Before DNA extraction, prospective study blood samples were shipped either frozen or at room temperature.

TCRbeta CDR3 regions were amplified from genomic DNA by means of the immunoSEQ Assay, a bias-controlled multiplex PCR. In the paper's pipeline: The number of nucleated cells in each sample was estimated by amplification of reference gene primers within the assay. To quantify the absolute abundance of each unique TCRbeta CDR3 rearrangement, sequence reads were collapsed and filtered. Productive Simpson clonality was computed per sample as the square root of Simpson's diversity index over productive rearrangements. Sourced from immuneACCESS, this table was stored by TCRdb with only in-frame sequences that have V and J called. A share of the clones is absent; for the studies checked, an unresolved V gene accounts for under half, and the remainder has no known explanation. Clone size and the V and J calls come from that table; the DNA yielded D and trimming. This sample holds hundreds of thousands of clones; 85% were observed only once. The leading ten clones occupy 1.5% to 2% of the sample.

Material for sequencing was PBMCs or T cells enriched from blood (not recorded which). This receptor was identified in a woman in her 30s who had been exposed to COVID-19.

CDR3 sequence: CASSLEFGDSVGNTIYF. The nucleotide sequence is TGCGCCAGCAGCTTGGAGTTTGGGGACTCCGTTGGAAACACCATATATTTT. This chain joins TRBV5-1 to TRBJ1-3; 5 matching bases give a weak D call of TRBD1. The CDR3 covers 17 residues, taking in both the cysteine and the phenylalanine. Only the CDR3 part of the read is kept: 51 bases, read in frame from the first base. V loses 0 bases of germline sequence and J loses 3 bases, and the interval between the two ends is 16 bases. Sequences SGHRS (CDR1) and YFSETQ (CDR2) are obtained from the germline V gene.